This TCR beta chain was captured by sequencing in a study of identical twins. Study results and caveats: Potential partial confounding of zero-insertion analyses by invariant MAIT and iNKT cells was noted. Twin-shared out-of-frame alpha sequences showed excess low generation probability. Fewer insertions were carried by abundant cord blood beta clonotypes, but none was seen in memory repertoires.

This clonotype was seen ten or more times. Its matching antigen is unknown. The CDR3 runs to 16 residues. The V segment lost 6 bases and the J segment 2 bases; nucleotides outside the gene matches: 9. CDR1 and CDR2 from the germline V gene are SGHTA and FQGNSA. cDNA carried unique molecular identifiers, and a universal primer site was added by template switching. MiXCR, applied by TCRdb to the 5' RACE reads, yields one record per CDR3 protein. The sample holds 690,000 or so distinct CDR3 sequences, 8% to 9% seen once. These data also formed part of another study, on yellow fever vaccine responses in identical twins.

The chain carries TRBV7-2 and TRBJ2-1, with 8 nucleotides matching TRBD2. The receptor's source is a woman under 30 in good health. Sequences were obtained from PBMCs. CDR3 amino acids: CASRINSGATYNEQFF. Here the CDR3 DNA reads TGTGCCAGCAGAATCAATAGCGGGGCGACCTACAATGAGCAGTTCTTC.